This is a list of T cell receptor beta chains from one sample in a study of blood T cell repertoires in COVID-19. This table comes from immunoSEQ multiplex PCR, and its TCRdb copy is limited to in-frame clones, with some not included. The profile covers a few hundred thousand clones, with 70% to 90% appearing a single time and around 4% taken by the ten largest. The specimen was peripheral blood. The receptor set was obtained from a woman aged 50 to 60 with active or convalescent COVID-19. The CDR3 runs from the conserved cysteine through the conserved F or W. The D gene is left open where the match is weak. Some rows have no size entry. The others give once, few or many, or a class for an expanded clone.

TRBJ2-2 | TRBV11-2 | TRBD1 | . | CASSPGTGKTGELFF | TGTGCCAGCAGCCCCGGGACAGGGAAAACCGGGGAGCTGTTTTTT
TRBJ2-6 | TRBV7-9 | . | . | CASSRVSGVAGANVLTF | TGTGCCAGCAGCCGTGTGTCAGGGGTAGCTGGGGCCAACGTCCTGACTTTC
TRBJ2-6 | TRBV4-1 | . | . | CASSQTESGANVLTF | TGCGCCAGCAGCCAGACGGAGTCGGGGGCCAACGTCCTGACTTTC
TRBJ2-1 | TRBV29-1 | TRBD1 | few | CSGTTGASYNEQFF | TGCAGTGGAACCACAGGGGCCTCCTACAATGAGCAGTTCTTC
TRBJ1-1 | TRBV3-1/TRBV3-2 | TRBD1 | . | CASSQEAGGAFF | TGTGCCAGCAGCCAAGAAGCAGGGGGGGCTTTCTTT
TRBJ2-1 | TRBV2 | TRBD2 | . | CASRGLAGSYNEQFF | TGTGCCAGCAGGGGACTAGCAGGCTCCTACAATGAGCAGTTCTTC
TRBJ1-1 | TRBV18 | TRBD1 | . | CASSVVQGMNTEAFF | TGTGCCAGCTCAGTAGTACAGGGGATGAACACTGAAGCTTTCTTT
TRBJ2-1 | TRBV3-1/TRBV3-2 | . | . | CASSQLRVRSYNEQFF | TGTGCCAGCAGCCAACTCCGGGTGCGCTCCTACAATGAGCAGTTCTTC
TRBJ2-2 | TRBV9 | TRBD1 | once | CASSWDSPTGELFF | TGTGCCAGCAGCTGGGACAGCCCCACCGGGGAGCTGTTTTTT
TRBJ2-3 | TRBV24-1 | TRBD2 | . | CATSGMKNRLAGGTDTQYF | TGTGCCACCAGTGGAATGAAAAACCGACTAGCGGGAGGCACAGATACGCAGTATTTT
TRBJ2-7 | TRBV6-5 | . | . | CASSYLQEQYF | TGTGCCAGCAGTTACCTCCAGGAGCAGTACTTC
TRBJ1-6 | TRBV7-2 | TRBD1 | . | CASSSRDRGGSPLHF | TGTGCCAGCAGCTCCCGGGACAGGGGAGGTTCACCCCTCCACTTT
TRBJ1-1 | TRBV6-2/TRBV6-3 | . | few | CASSEGGGTEAFF | TGTGCCAGCAGCGAGGGAGGGGGCACTGAAGCTTTCTTT
TRBJ1-2 | TRBV5-6 | TRBD1 | . | CASSLSKTGTASNYGYTF | TGTGCCAGCAGCTTGTCGAAGACCGGGACAGCTAGTAACTATGGCTACACCTTC
TRBJ1-3 | TRBV6-5 | . | . | CASSYEKYGNTIYF | TGTGCCAGCAGTTACGAGAAGTATGGAAACACCATATATTTT
TRBJ1-4 | TRBV2 | TRBD1 | . | CASILDRDEKLFF | TGTGCCAGCATATTGGACAGGGATGAAAAACTGTTTTTT
TRBJ1-2 | TRBV29-1 | TRBD1 | once | CSVTLTGDFGGYTF | TGCAGCGTTACCCTGACAGGGGACTTTGGTGGCTACACCTTC
TRBJ2-7 | TRBV18 | . | . | CASSPAGQYHEQYF | TGTGCCAGCTCACCCGCGGGACAGTACCACGAGCAGTACTTC
TRBJ1-5 | TRBV7-8 | . | . | CASSLFSNQPQHF | TGTGCCAGCAGCCTCTTTAGCAATCAGCCCCAGCATTTT
TRBJ1-1 | TRBV30 | . | . | CAWTQGGAVFF | TGTGCCTGGACCCAGGGAGGGGCGGTCTTCTTT
TRBJ2-3 | TRBV29-1 | . | . | CSVELLQGSRTDTQYF | TGCAGCGTTGAACTTCTTCAGGGTAGTCGCACAGATACGCAGTATTTT
TRBJ1-6 | TRBV3-1/TRBV3-2 | . | . | CASSPTGPQGPLHF | TGTGCCAGCAGCCCCACAGGGCCTCAAGGCCCCCTCCACTTT
TRBJ1-6 | TRBV18 | TRBD1 | . | CASSPTGERSSPLHF | TGTGCCAGCTCACCGACAGGGGAGAGGAGCTCACCCCTCCACTTT
TRBJ2-7 | TRBV28 | TRBD2 | . | CASSLPTSGIYEQYF | TGTGCCAGCAGTTTACCCACTAGCGGGATCTACGAGCAGTACTTC
TRBJ2-7 | TRBV19 | . | . | CASSIGAGAGEQYF | TGTGCCAGTAGTATAGGGGCAGGGGCGGGCGAGCAGTACTTC
TRBJ1-4 | TRBV28 | TRBD1 | . | CASSLPDRAWEKLFF | TGTGCCAGCAGCCTTCCGGACAGGGCTTGGGAAAAACTGTTTTTT
TRBJ1-4 | TRBV19 | . | . | CASSPPGEKLFF | TGTGCCAGTAGTCCTCCCGGGGAAAAACTGTTTTTT
TRBJ2-2 | TRBV3-1/TRBV3-2 | TRBD1 | . | CASSRSAPGQGAGELFF | TGTGCCAGCAGCCGAAGCGCTCCGGGACAGGGGGCCGGGGAGCTGTTTTTT
TRBJ2-1 | TRBV19 | TRBD1 | . | CASSFRGRNEQFF | TGTGCCAGTAGTTTCAGGGGGCGCAATGAGCAGTTCTTC
TRBJ1-3 | TRBV7-8 | . | . | CASRPRGEGNTIYF | TGTGCCAGCAGGCCCAGGGGTGAAGGAAACACCATATATTTT
TRBJ2-2 | TRBV9 | TRBD2 | . | CASSVRLAADTGELFF | TGTGCCAGCAGCGTACGACTAGCGGCAGACACCGGGGAGCTGTTTTTT